This TCR beta chain was sequenced for a study of identical twins. Study-wide points: The study drew conclusions from cross-sectional statistical analysis, not from following the same donors.

The CDR3 has 16 amino acids. Germline values: CDR1 SGHTA, CDR2 FQGNSA. V was clipped by 1 base and J by 2 bases; unmatched bases: 7. To note about this clonotype: Its specificity is unknown.

A universal primer binding site was introduced by template switching. The final cDNA contained unique molecular identifiers. TCRdb fed the 5' RACE reads into MiXCR, producing one record per CDR3 protein. The sample shows fewer than 900,000 distinct CDR3 sequences, 15% to 20% of them seen only once. The same data also went into a second study, on T cells expressing NK-cell markers. As that report states: The study sequenced eight donors, seven HCMV-seropositive and one seronegative.

Sequencing was done on a sample of PBMCs. The chain combines TRBV7-2 with TRBJ2-5, with 7 positions matching TRBD2. This TCR derives from a woman younger than 30 in good health. The chain's CDR3 is CASSLVASGPQETQYF. DNA of the CDR3: TGTGCCAGCAGCTTAGTGGCTAGCGGACCGCAAGAGACCCAGTACTTC. Based on the CDR3 plus reference TRBV7-2 and TRBJ2-5, the full variable domain is GAGVSQSPSNKVTEKGKDVELRCDPISGHTALYWYRQSLGQGLEFLIYFQGNSAPDKSGLPSDRFSAERTGGSVSTLTIQRTQQEDSAVYLCASSLVASGPQETQYFGPGTRLLVL.